This TCR beta chain appears in the sequencing data of a study of a mutant IDH1 vaccine in newly diagnosed glioma. Study-wide context: Patients, over weeks 1, 3, 5, 7, 11, 15, 19 and 23, received a total of eight vaccinations. Investigators started vaccination 4-6 weeks after radiotherapy alone, or with temozolomide cycles. Males made up 62.5% and females about 40% of treated patients, whose mean age was approximately 43 years.

As concerns this clone: Its specificity is unknown.

Germline-derived CDR1 and CDR2 are MDHEN and SYDVKM. V was trimmed by 3 bases and J by 4 bases, leaving 12 bases between them. CDR3 size: 15 residues. Assay: immunoSEQ multiplex PCR; the TCRdb copy retains only in-frame clones and omits some. The table includes roughly 60,000 clones, approximately 85% detected once. Time point reported: week 23, last vaccination. Each dose of the vaccine consisted of 300 ug of mutant IDH1 20-mer peptide, with topical imiquimod. Donor tumors were new WHO grade 3 or 4 IDH1-mutant, ATRX-lost astrocytomas. The sequenced sample was PBMCs, obtained from a glioma patient whose treatment included an IDH1 peptide vaccine. V is TRBV28 and J is TRBJ2-2; a weak D match, TRBD1 (5 bases). This TCR derives from a young man with glioma. The CDR3: CASSFGRAGTGELFF. In nucleotides, the CDR3 is TGTGCCAGCAGTTTTGGCAGGGCCGGCACCGGGGAGCTGTTTTTT.